Each of the 20 T cell receptor beta chains below was sequenced from the same sample in a study of blood T cells in healthy people across ages. Primers used in a second PCR of roughly 6 to 11 cycles were a sample-barcoded 5' primer and a J-beta primer mix. TCRdb recomputed calls from the 5' RACE reads with MiXCR, one row per CDR3 protein. In the table there are roughly 730,000 distinct CDR3 sequences, roughly three fifths of which are singletons. The source material was blood. The source of these receptors is a man aged 40-49 years in good health.

This clonotype was seen more than once but under ten times. The chain links TRBV28 to TRBJ1-2, with 10 bases fitting TRBD1. The junction had 5 bases not matched to a gene; V was cut back by 6 bases and J by 4 bases. Germline V gene sequence: CDR1 MDHEN, CDR2 SYDVKM. The CDR3 sequence is 14 residues long. The CDR3 sequence is CASSSTGGAYGYTF. The CDR3 DNA reads as TGTGCCAGCAGCTCGACAGGGGGCGCCTATGGCTACACCTTC.

The V gene is TRBV11-2, the J gene TRBJ1-2; D uncertain. Germline lookup yields CDR1 SGHAT and CDR2 FQNNGV. Trimming shortened V by 0 bases and J by 4 bases, and 15 bases separated the two germline ends. The CDR3 consists of 16 residues. Here the CDR3 DNA reads TGTGCCAGCAGCTTAGATCAAGATTTGGCCGTCTATGGCTACACCTTC. This gives the protein CASSLDQDLAVYGYTF.

Here the CDR3 reads CASQRGSSYNEQFF. CDR3 DNA: TGTGCCAGCCAAAGAGGGAGCTCCTACAATGAGCAGTTCTTC. V is TRBV12-3 or TRBV12-4 and J is TRBJ2-1, with D perhaps matching TRBD2 (5 bases). The V and J ends lost 8 bases and 0 bases respectively, with 11 bases between them. The CDR3 covers 14 residues.

V is TRBV28 and J is TRBJ2-1; D gene uncertain. Trimming pared 6 bases from V and 5 bases from J, leaving 14 bases between. The CDR3 is 14 residues long. CDR1 and CDR2 from the germline V gene are MDHEN and SYDVKM. CDR3 residues: CASSSVQDNNEQFF. In nucleotides, the CDR3 is TGTGCCAGCAGCTCTGTTCAGGATAACAATGAGCAGTTCTTC.

V gene TRBV6-5 combines with J gene TRBJ1-2, with TRBD1 matching 7 bases. V lost 4 bases and J lost 8; bases outside the gene matches: 19. Germline loops: CDR1 MNHEY, CDR2 SVGAGI. The CDR3 extends over 17 amino acids. The CDR3 sequence is CASSLLKPTGKEGGYTF. Written as DNA, the CDR3 is TGTGCCAGCAGTTTATTGAAGCCGACAGGGAAGGAGGGCGGCTACACCTTC.

This CDR3 reads CASSLVSGDWYEQYF. The CDR3 DNA sequence: TGCGCCAGCAGCTTGGTCTCAGGGGATTGGTACGAGCAGTACTTC. The V call is TRBV5-1, the J call TRBJ2-7, with a weak D call TRBD1 (6 bases). Trimming took 0 bases from V and 4 from J, leaving 14 bases between them. CDR3 length: 15 residues. The germline gives CDR1 SGHRS, CDR2 YFSETQ.

In the case of this clonotype: The junction departs from germline at one end; a sequencing error may be responsible. CDR3 protein: CATRDGSSHNSPLHF. For the CDR3, the DNA is TGTGCCACCCGGGACGGTAGCTCCCATAATTCACCCCTCCACTTT. The chain employs TRBV6-5 and TRBJ1-6, with D tentatively TRBD1 (5 bases). Germline loops: CDR1 MNHEY, CDR2 SVGAGI. The CDR3 has 15 amino acids.

This clonotype was seen a few times. CDR3 DNA: TGTGCCAGCAGCGACGATTCGACACCACTAGACCCTAGCACAGATACGCAGTATTTT. This sequence encodes CASSDDSTPLDPSTDTQYF. The chain carries TRBV5-6 and TRBJ2-3; perhaps TRBD2 as D (5 bases). Germline loops: CDR1 SGHDT, CDR2 YYEEEE. The CDR3 loop spans 19 amino acids. Trimming pared 4 bases from V and 0 bases from J, leaving 24 bases between.

This clonotype has a handful of counts. The chain has TRBV7-2 and TRBJ2-7; the D is unclear. V was pared by 2 bases and J by 7 bases, with 18 bases between. Germline V lookup: CDR1 SGHTA, CDR2 FQGNSA. The CDR3 contains 15 residues. Here the CDR3 DNA reads TGTGCCAGCAGCTTAAGTGAGTCCCCGTTATCGGAGCAGTACTTC. The encoded protein is CASSLSESPLSEQYF.

The chain joins TRBV6-6 to TRBJ1-4; no definite D call. V was trimmed by 0 bases and J by 0 bases, leaving 11 bases between them. Germline-derived CDR1 and CDR2 are MNHNY and SVGAGI (reference sequence). This CDR3 region has 17 residues. CDR3 protein: CASSYSNQATTNEKLFF. The CDR3 bases are TGTGCCAGCAGTTACTCGAATCAGGCAACAACTAATGAAAAACTGTTTTTT.

This clonotype was detected only a few times. The chain uses TRBV10-3 and TRBJ2-3; TRBD2 agrees at 9 bases. The germline CDR1 and CDR2 sequences are ENHRY and SYGVKD. The V segment lost 2 bases and the J segment 13 bases; nucleotides outside the gene matches: 7. CDR3 length: 13 amino acids. The CDR3 DNA follows: TGTGCCATCAGTGAGAGCCGGATAGCGGGGGAGTATTTT. Translated: CAISESRIAGEYF.

Notes on this clonotype: This clone may be a read error of a much larger clone one base away. CDR3 nucleotide sequence: TGTGCCAGCAGCGTTCTCGGAGGGGTCAATGAAGCTTTCTTT. Its protein product is CASSVLGGVNEAFF. The chain couples TRBV7-3 to TRBJ1-1; possible D gene TRBD1, 5 bases. Germline V CDR1 and CDR2: SGHTA, FQGTGA. The CDR3 is 14 residues long. V lost 5 bases and J lost 7, with 17 bases in between.

The rearrangement links TRBV27 to TRBJ1-5; D gene uncertain. Between the trimmed V and J ends, which lost 8 bases and 6 bases, there was a span of 5 bases. The CDR3 loop spans 10 amino acids. Germline loops: CDR1 MNHEY, CDR2 SMNVEV (reference sequence). The CDR3 loop reads CASGSQPQHF. For the CDR3, the DNA is TGTGCCAGCGGATCTCAGCCCCAGCATTTT.

The chain employs TRBV27 and TRBJ2-1; a weak D match, TRBD1 (6 bases). V gave up 3 bases and J gave up 2 bases, with 14 bases separating them. The CDR3 loop spans 16 amino acids. Germline-derived CDR1 and CDR2 are MNHEY and SMNVEV (reference sequence). CDR3 amino acids: CASSFSLGDTYNEQFF. The CDR3 DNA reads as TGTGCCAGCAGTTTTTCCCTCGGGGACACCTACAATGAGCAGTTCTTC.

The chain recombines TRBV5-1 with TRBJ1-6; weak D call: TRBD1 (6 bases). Trimming cost V 0 bases and J 7 bases, with 8 bases left between them. Germline V gives CDR1 SGHRS, CDR2 YFSETQ. This CDR3 is 14 amino acids long. For the CDR3, the DNA is TGCGCCAGCAGCTTGGTTCAGGGGAATTCACCCCTCCACTTT. This translates into CASSLVQGNSPLHF. Looking up the rest from reference TRBV5-1 and TRBJ1-6 gives the full variable domain: KAGVTQTPRYLIKTRGQQVTLSCSPISGHRSVSWYQQTPGQGLQFLFEYFSETQRNKGNFPGRFSGRQFSNSRSEMNVSTLELGDSALYLCASSLVQGNSPLHFGNGTRLTVT.

This clonotype was seen a few times. This sequence joins TRBV7-9 and TRBJ2-1, with D perhaps given as TRBD1 or TRBD2 (6 bases each). CDR1 SEHNR and CDR2 FQNEAQ come from the germline V gene (reference sequence). V was cut by 5 bases and J by 8 bases, with 19 bases left in between. This CDR3 comprises 15 residues. The CDR3 region has the DNA TGTGCCAGCAGCCCAAGGCCGGGGGCAGTCGATGAGCAGTTCTTC. This sequence encodes CASSPRPGAVDEQFF. Full variable domain (missing parts from reference TRBV7-9 and TRBJ2-1): DTGVSQNPRHKITKRGQNVTFRCDPISEHNRLYWYRQTLGQGPEFLTYFQNEAQLEKSRLLSDRFSAERPKGSFSTLEIQRTEQGDSAMYLCASSPRPGAVDEQFFGPGTRLTVL.

This chain links TRBV28 with TRBJ2-1; TRBD2 might be the D (5 bases). Trimming left V 4 bases short and J 7 bases short, with 14 bases between. The germline V gene has CDR1 MDHEN and CDR2 SYDVKM. The CDR3 has 14 amino acids. Written as DNA, the CDR3 is TGTGCCAGCAGTTCGGACTCAGTTTTGAATGAGCAGTTCTTC. This gives the protein CASSSDSVLNEQFF.

This clonotype was counted a few times. This chain uses TRBV6-5 with TRBJ2-7; perhaps TRBD1 as D (6 bases). The germline V and J ends were trimmed by 4 bases and 4 bases, with 14 bases remaining between them. This CDR3 comprises 14 residues. The germline gives CDR1 MNHEY, CDR2 SVGAGI. Written as DNA, the CDR3 is TGTGCCAGCAGTTCGACAGGAGGTGCTTACGAGCAGTACTTC. It encodes CASSSTGGAYEQYF.

The V gene is TRBV7-2, the J gene TRBJ2-1; 7 nucleotides match TRBD2. Germline V CDR1 and CDR2: SGHTA, FQGNSA. The CDR3 is 14 residues long. V lost 5 bases to trimming and J lost 8 bases; unmatched junction nucleotides: 9. In DNA form, the CDR3 reads TGTGCCAGCAGCCCCATGGGGGGGGTCTATGAGCAGTTCTTC. This codes for CASSPMGGVYEQFF.

The J gene is TRBJ2-1, the V gene TRBV29-1, with 12 bases lining up with TRBD2. The germline CDR1 and CDR2 sequences are SQVTM and ANQGSEA. V shed 4 bases, J shed 6 bases, and the junction held 1 base outside the gene matches. The CDR3 loop spans 13 amino acids. The CDR3 DNA follows: TGCAGCGTTGCTAGCGGGAGGGCCAATGAGCAGTTCTTC. Protein product: CSVASGRANEQFF.